These T cell receptor beta chains were read from a single sample in a study of shared clonotypes between healthy human individuals. Profiled with immunoSEQ multiplex PCR; TCRdb holds only in-frame clones, not every one. This sample has over a million clones; about three quarters occur once, and the top ten carry approximately 1.5%. The sequencing input was memory CD4+ T cells sorted from blood. These receptors all come from a man in his late teens or twenties in good health. CDR3s include the opening cysteine and the closing phenylalanine or tryptophan. The D gene is left open where the match is weak.

v_call	d_call	j_call	cdr3_aa
TRBV4-2	.	TRBJ2-3	CASSQEVKTDTQYF
TRBV7-2	.	TRBJ1-1	CASSLKGTGNTEAFF
TRBV5-1	.	TRBJ1-2	CASSLSPGTNYGYTF
TRBV7-9	.	TRBJ2-7	CASSLETPEQYF
TRBV27	.	TRBJ2-6	CASSRAGGANVLTF
TRBV2	TRBD1	TRBJ2-2	CASTGQGATGELFF
TRBV19	.	TRBJ2-7	CASSIDGSYEQYF
TRBV29-1	.	TRBJ1-1	CSVSEQGNTEAFF
TRBV19	TRBD1	TRBJ2-7	CASTMGQGVSYEQYF
TRBV19	TRBD1	TRBJ1-5	CASRPQGDLNQPQHF
TRBV13	.	TRBJ1-3	CASSPPGVFSGNTIYF
TRBV5-1	.	TRBJ1-5	CASSRGVNQPQHF
TRBV5-4	.	TRBJ2-3	CASSLGAVSTDTQYF
TRBV28	.	TRBJ1-2	CASSLSFWTRYGYTF